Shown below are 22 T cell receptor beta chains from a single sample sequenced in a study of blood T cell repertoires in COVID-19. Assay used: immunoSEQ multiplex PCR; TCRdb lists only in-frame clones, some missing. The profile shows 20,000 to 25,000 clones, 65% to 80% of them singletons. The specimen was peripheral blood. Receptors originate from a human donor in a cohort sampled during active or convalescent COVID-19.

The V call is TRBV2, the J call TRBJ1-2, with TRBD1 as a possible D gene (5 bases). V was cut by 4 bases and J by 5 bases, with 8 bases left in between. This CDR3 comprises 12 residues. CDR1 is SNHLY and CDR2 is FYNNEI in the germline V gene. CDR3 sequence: CASSGQGYGYTF. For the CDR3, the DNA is TGTGCCAGCAGTGGTCAGGGTTATGGCTACACCTTC.

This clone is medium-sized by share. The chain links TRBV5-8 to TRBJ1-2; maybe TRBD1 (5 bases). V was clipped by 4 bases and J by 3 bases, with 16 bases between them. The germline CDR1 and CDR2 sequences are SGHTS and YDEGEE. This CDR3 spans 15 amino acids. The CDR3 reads CASSAPGLPYYGYTF. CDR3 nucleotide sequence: TGTGCCAGCAGCGCGCCAGGGCTACCTTACTATGGCTACACCTTC.

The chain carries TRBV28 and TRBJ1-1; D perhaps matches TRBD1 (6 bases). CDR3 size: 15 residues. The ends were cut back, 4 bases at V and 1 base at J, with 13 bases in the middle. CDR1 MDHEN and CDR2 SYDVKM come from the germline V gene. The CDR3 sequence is CASSSTGTPNTEAFF. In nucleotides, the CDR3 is TGTGCCAGCAGTTCCACCGGGACACCGAACACTGAAGCTTTCTTT.

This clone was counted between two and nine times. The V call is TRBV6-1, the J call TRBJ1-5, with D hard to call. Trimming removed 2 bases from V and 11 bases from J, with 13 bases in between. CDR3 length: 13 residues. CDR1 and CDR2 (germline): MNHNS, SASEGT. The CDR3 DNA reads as TGTGCCAGCAGTGAACTGCGAGCCCGGTCCCAGCATTTT. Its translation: CASSELRARSQHF.

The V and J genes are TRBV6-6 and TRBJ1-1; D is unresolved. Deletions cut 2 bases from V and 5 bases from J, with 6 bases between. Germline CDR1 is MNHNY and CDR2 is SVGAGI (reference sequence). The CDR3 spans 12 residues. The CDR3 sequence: CASSYVRTEAFF. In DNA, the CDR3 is TGTGCCAGCAGTTACGTCCGGACTGAAGCTTTCTTT.

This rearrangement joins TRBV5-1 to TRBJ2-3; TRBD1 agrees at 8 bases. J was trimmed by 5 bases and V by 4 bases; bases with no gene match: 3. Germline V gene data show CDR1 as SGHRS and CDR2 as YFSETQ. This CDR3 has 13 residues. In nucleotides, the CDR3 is TGCGCCAGCAGCAGGGACAGGCAAGATACGCAGTATTTT. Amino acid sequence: CASSRDRQDTQYF.

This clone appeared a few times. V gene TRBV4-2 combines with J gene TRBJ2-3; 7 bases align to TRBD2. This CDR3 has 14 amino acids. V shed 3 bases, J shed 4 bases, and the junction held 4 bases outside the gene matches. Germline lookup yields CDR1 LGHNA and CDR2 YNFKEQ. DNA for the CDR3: TGTGCCAGCAGCCAGGGCACTAGCGCAGATACGCAGTATTTT. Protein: CASSQGTSADTQYF.

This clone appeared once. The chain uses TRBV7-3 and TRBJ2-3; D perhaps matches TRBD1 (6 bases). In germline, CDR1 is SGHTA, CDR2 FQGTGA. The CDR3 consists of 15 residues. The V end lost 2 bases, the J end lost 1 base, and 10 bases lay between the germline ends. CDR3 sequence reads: CASSLQGGRTDTQYF. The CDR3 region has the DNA TGTGCCAGCAGCTTACAAGGGGGACGCACAGATACGCAGTATTTT.

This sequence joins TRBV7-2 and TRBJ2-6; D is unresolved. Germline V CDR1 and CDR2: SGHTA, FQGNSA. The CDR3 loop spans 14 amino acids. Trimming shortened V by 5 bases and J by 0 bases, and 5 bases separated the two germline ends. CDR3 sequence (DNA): TGTGCCAGCAGCCCTAACTCTGGGGCCAACGTCCTGACTTTC. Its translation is CASSPNSGANVLTF.

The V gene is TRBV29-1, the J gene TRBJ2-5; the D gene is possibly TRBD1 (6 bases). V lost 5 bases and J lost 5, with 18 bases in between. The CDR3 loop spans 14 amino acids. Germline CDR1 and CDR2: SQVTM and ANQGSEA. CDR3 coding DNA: TGCAGCGTTTCTAGACGGACAGCGACGGAGACCCAGTACTTC. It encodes CSVSRRTATETQYF.

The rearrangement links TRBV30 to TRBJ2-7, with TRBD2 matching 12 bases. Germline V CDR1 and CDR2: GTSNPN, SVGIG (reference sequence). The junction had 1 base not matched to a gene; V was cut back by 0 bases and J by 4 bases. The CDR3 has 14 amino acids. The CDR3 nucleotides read TGTGCCTGGAGTGTGGGACTAGCGGGTTACGAGCAGTACTTC. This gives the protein CAWSVGLAGYEQYF.

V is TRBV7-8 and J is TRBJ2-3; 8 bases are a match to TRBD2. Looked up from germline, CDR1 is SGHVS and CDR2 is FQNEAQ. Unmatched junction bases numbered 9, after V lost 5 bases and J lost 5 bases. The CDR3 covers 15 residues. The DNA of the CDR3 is TGTGCCAGCAGCCCACCCGGCGGGAGGCGAGATACGCAGTATTTT. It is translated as CASSPPGGRRDTQYF.

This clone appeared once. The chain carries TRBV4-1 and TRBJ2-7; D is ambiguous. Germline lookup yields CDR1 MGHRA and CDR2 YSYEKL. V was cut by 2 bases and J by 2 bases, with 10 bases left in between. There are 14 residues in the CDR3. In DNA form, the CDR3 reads TGCGCCAGCAGCCAAAGCTTGAGCGCCTACGAGCAGTACTTC. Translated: CASSQSLSAYEQYF.

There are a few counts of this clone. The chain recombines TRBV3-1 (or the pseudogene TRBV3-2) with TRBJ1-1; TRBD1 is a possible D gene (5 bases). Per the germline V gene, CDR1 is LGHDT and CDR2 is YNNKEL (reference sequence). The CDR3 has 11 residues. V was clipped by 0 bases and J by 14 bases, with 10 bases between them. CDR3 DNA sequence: TGTGCCAGCAGCCAAGACCGCAGGGCCTTCTTT. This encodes CASSQDRRAFF.

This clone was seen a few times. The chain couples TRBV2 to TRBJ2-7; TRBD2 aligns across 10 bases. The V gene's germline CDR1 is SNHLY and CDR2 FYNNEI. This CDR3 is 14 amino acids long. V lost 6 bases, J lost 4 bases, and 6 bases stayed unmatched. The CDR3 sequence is CASRSGTSEYEQYF. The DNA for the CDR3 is TGTGCCAGCAGGTCCGGGACTAGCGAGTACGAGCAGTACTTC.

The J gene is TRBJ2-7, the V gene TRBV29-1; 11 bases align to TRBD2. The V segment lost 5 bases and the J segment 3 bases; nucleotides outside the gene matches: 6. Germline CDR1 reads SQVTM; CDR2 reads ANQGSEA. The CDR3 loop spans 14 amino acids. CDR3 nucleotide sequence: TGCAGCGTTACGTTAGCGGGAGGGCGCTACGAGCAGTACTTC. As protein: CSVTLAGGRYEQYF.

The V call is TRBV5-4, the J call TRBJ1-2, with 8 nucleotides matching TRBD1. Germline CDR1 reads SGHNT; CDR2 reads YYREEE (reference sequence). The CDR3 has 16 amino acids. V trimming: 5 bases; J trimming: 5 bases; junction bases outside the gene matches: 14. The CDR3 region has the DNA TGTGCCAGCAGTCCTGACAGGGGCGATCTCCTATATGGCTACACCTTC. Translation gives CASSPDRGDLLYGYTF.

In nucleotides, the CDR3 is TGTGCCAGCAGCCGTGGACAGTTCTATGGCTACACCTTC. Translation: CASSRGQFYGYTF. The chain employs TRBV3-1 (or the pseudogene TRBV3-2) and TRBJ1-2; D is possibly TRBD1 (6 bases). The CDR3 sequence is 13 residues long. The V gene's germline CDR1 is LGHDT and CDR2 YNNKEL (reference sequence). The germline V and J ends were trimmed by 4 bases and 4 bases, with 10 bases remaining between them.

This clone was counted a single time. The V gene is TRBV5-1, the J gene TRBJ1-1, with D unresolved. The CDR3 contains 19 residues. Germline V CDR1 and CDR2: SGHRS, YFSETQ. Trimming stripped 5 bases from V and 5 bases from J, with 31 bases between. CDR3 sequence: CASSNSGGSVSEGFTEAFF. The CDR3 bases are TGCGCCAGCAGTAACTCTGGCGGTTCTGTAAGCGAGGGCTTTACTGAAGCTTTCTTT.

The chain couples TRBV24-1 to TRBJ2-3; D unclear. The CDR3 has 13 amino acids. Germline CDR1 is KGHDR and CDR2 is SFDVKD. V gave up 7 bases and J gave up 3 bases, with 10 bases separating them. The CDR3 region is CATRPTRTDTQYF. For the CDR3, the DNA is TGTGCCACCAGACCTACGAGGACAGATACGCAGTATTTT.

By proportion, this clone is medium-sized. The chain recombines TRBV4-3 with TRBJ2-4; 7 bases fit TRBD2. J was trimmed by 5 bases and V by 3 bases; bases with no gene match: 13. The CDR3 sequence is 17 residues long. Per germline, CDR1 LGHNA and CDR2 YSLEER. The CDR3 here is CASSQSTLPGGENIQYF. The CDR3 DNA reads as TGCGCCAGCAGCCAGAGTACCCTACCGGGAGGTGAAAACATTCAGTACTTC.

The CDR3 DNA follows: TGTGCCAGCAGCTCAAAACAGGGACTATACACAGATACGCAGTATTTT. Translation gives CASSSKQGLYTDTQYF. The genes are TRBV3-1 (or the pseudogene TRBV3-2) and TRBJ2-3, with a weak D call TRBD2 (7 bases). Germline V CDR1 and CDR2: LGHDT, YNNKEL (reference sequence). CDR3 length: 16 amino acids. V lost 5 bases to trimming and J lost 2 bases, with 17 bases between them.